Below, one T cell receptor (beta chain) is given with its context. Its target is unknown. The data were obtained in a study of T cells in Graves' hyperthyroidism and ophthalmopathy. Study conclusions and caveats: Stable hyperthyroidism was separated from ophthalmopathy by a model based on 13 V-J features.

The investigators amplified TCR beta CDR3 regions from RNA transcripts. First-round RT-PCR with HTBI primers amplified the TCR CDR3 region. MiXCR was run by TCRdb on the multiplex PCR reads, yielding one entry per CDR3 protein. The table shows about 600,000 distinct CDR3 sequences, with approximately 15% occurring only once. V lost 4 bases, J lost 0 bases, and 16 bases lay in between. CDR1 MNHEY and CDR2 SVGEGT come from the germline V gene. The CDR3 has 17 residues. The sample was blood. The receptor's source is a woman aged 50 to 60 with Graves' ophthalmopathy. This rearrangement joins TRBV6-2 or TRBV6-3 to TRBJ1-5, with D perhaps TRBD1 (6 bases). The CDR3 DNA follows: TGTGCCAGCAGTTTCCGAAGGACAGACCGTAGCAATCAGCCCCAGCATTTT. Translation: CASSFRRTDRSNQPQHF.